The TCR beta chain under discussion was sequenced for a study of blood T cell repertoires in COVID-19. This CDR3 spans 17 amino acids. The germline V gene has CDR1 SGHAT and CDR2 FQNNGV. V shed 7 bases and J 4 bases; nucleotides not matched to a gene: 12. Libraries were prepared by immunoSEQ multiplex PCR; TCRdb keeps only in-frame clonotypes and omits some of them. The table has around 240,000 clones, roughly four fifths seen once. This TCR was recovered from a woman aged 80 or over with acute or convalescent COVID-19. The chain has TRBV11-2 and TRBJ2-1; 11 bases line up with TRBD2. The sequenced sample was peripheral blood. The CDR3 sequence: CASTSGRTSPQYNEQFF. For the CDR3, the DNA is TGTGCCAGCACTAGCGGGAGGACCTCTCCTCAATACAATGAGCAGTTCTTC.